The 31 T cell receptor beta chains below were found in one sample sequenced in a study of cytotoxic CD8 clonotypes in ibrutinib-treated CLL (dated by TCRdb to 2020 to 2022). Libraries were prepared through the immunoSEQ multiplex PCR assay. TCRdb limited this immuneACCESS table to in-frame rearrangements with V and J called. A share of clones is missing; checked studies link under half to unresolved V genes, and the rest is unexplained. The sample table contains about 200,000 clones; only one count was recorded for 70% of them. The biggest ten clones account for around 5.9% of the sample. Taken with the paper, the label for time point translates to: approximately eleven months on ibrutinib. The starting material was PBMCs, obtained after 12 months of ibrutinib treatment. Receptor source: a human donor with chronic lymphocytic leukemia.

This clone was picked up a small number of times. The V and J genes are TRBV5-6 and TRBJ1-1; perhaps TRBD1 as D (5 bases). The germline V gene encodes CDR1 SGHDT and CDR2 YYEEEE. The CDR3 totals 12 residues. V dropped 6 bases and J dropped 4 bases, with 10 bases sitting between them. Written as DNA, the CDR3 is TGTGCCAGCACCTGGGGGGGCACTGAAGCTTTCTTT. Protein: CASTWGGTEAFF.

Only one count was recorded for this clone. The chain couples TRBV5-1 to TRBJ1-1; D is unclear. This CDR3 has 14 amino acids. V shed 4 bases and J shed 0 bases, with 10 bases lying between them. Germline assignment: CDR1 SGHRS and CDR2 YFSETQ. The CDR3 spells CASSPLHLNTEAFF. CDR3 coding DNA: TGCGCCAGCAGCCCATTACACCTGAACACTGAAGCTTTCTTT.

This clone showed up just a few times. The chain combines TRBV6-5 with TRBJ1-6; a possible D gene is TRBD1 (6 bases). Germline assignment: CDR1 MNHEY and CDR2 SVGAGI. This CDR3 is built from 12 residues. With 4 bases removed from V and 15 bases from J, the gap between germline ends came to 13 bases. The CDR3 here is CASSSDRFRLHF. CDR3 bases: TGTGCCAGCAGTTCGGACAGATTTCGCCTCCACTTT.

This clone has a count of ten or more. The chain uses TRBV5-1 and TRBJ2-4; D gene unclear. The V gene lost 0 bases and the J gene lost 7 bases, with 8 bases spanning the gap. The CDR3 runs to 13 residues. The germline CDR1 and CDR2 sequences are SGHRS and YFSETQ. This chain's CDR3 is CASSLELSNIQYF. CDR3 in DNA: TGCGCCAGCAGCTTGGAGCTCAGCAACATTCAGTACTTC.

This clone was observed a handful of times. The chain is built from TRBV5-1 and TRBJ2-1, with 10 bases identical to TRBD2. CDR1 SGHRS and CDR2 YFSETQ come from the germline V gene. J gave up 9 bases and V 4 bases, and 4 bases lay outside the gene matches. CDR3 size: 13 residues. The chain's CDR3 is CASSLAGVGEQFF. DNA for the CDR3: TGCGCCAGCAGCCTAGCGGGAGTGGGTGAGCAGTTCTTC.

The chain links TRBV30 to TRBJ1-3, with D perhaps TRBD1 (5 bases). Germline lookup yields CDR1 GTSNPN and CDR2 SVGIG (reference sequence). The CDR3 spans 14 residues. The V gene lost 3 bases and the J gene lost 0 bases, with 9 bases spanning the gap. The CDR3, as DNA: TGTGCCTGGAGGAGGGGTAGCTCTGGAAACACCATATATTTT. Its protein product is CAWRRGSSGNTIYF.

The rearrangement joins TRBV11-2 to TRBJ2-3; TRBD2 agrees at 14 bases. Per the germline V gene, CDR1 is SGHAT and CDR2 is FQNNGV. The CDR3 loop spans 18 amino acids. V trimming: 1 base; J trimming: 1 base; junction bases outside the gene matches: 4. Written as DNA, the CDR3 is TGTGCCAGCAGCTTAGGGGGACTAGCGGGAGTACGCACAGATACGCAGTATTTT. Protein: CASSLGGLAGVRTDTQYF.

This chain connects TRBV6-5 to TRBJ1-5, with 8 bases lining up with TRBD1. V trimming: 0 bases; J trimming: 6 bases; junction bases outside the gene matches: 4. CDR1 is MNHEY, CDR2 SVGAGI, per germline. The CDR3 runs to 15 residues. CDR3 sequence: CASSYSPGTGQPQHF. In nucleotides, the CDR3 is TGTGCCAGCAGTTACTCTCCCGGGACAGGTCAGCCCCAGCATTTT.

This clone was recorded a few times. The chain links TRBV9 to TRBJ1-6; the D gene is possibly TRBD1 (6 bases). From germline, CDR1 is SGDLS and CDR2 YYNGEE. The CDR3 runs 16 residues. V lost 0 bases and J lost 5, with 12 bases in between. The CDR3: CASSVAGGWDNSPLHF. Written as DNA, the CDR3 is TGTGCCAGCAGCGTAGCTGGGGGCTGGGATAATTCACCCCTCCACTTT.

This clone showed up just a few times. The gene calls are TRBV30 and TRBJ1-3; 7 bases are shared with TRBD1. The CDR3 consists of 14 residues. Germline V gene data show CDR1 as GTSNPN and CDR2 as SVGIG (reference sequence). After removal of 5 bases from V and 0 bases from J, the junction contained 4 bases not matched to a gene. The CDR3 region is CAWLGTDSGNTIYF. The CDR3 region has the DNA TGTGCCTGGCTTGGGACAGACTCTGGAAACACCATATATTTT. Based on the CDR3 plus reference TRBV30 and TRBJ1-3, the full variable domain is SQTIHQWPATLVQPVGSPLSLECTVEGTSNPNLYWYRQAAGRGLQLLFYSVGIGQISSEVPQNLSASRPQDRQFILSSKKLLLSDSGFYLCAWLGTDSGNTIYFGEGSWLTVV.

This clone was observed a few times. V usage is TRBV6-5 and J usage is TRBJ1-3, with unresolved D. CDR3 size: 16 residues. CDR1 is MNHEY, CDR2 SVGAGI, per germline. The germline V and J ends were trimmed by 0 bases and 0 bases, with 9 bases remaining between them. The CDR3 reads CASSYSLRRSGNTIYF. DNA of the CDR3: TGTGCCAGCAGTTACTCGCTACGGCGCTCTGGAAACACCATATATTTT.

This clone was seen a few times. This chain links TRBV15 with TRBJ1-6, with a possible D match to TRBD1 (6 bases). The CDR3 length is 15 residues. The V and J ends lost 6 bases and 10 bases respectively, with 19 bases between them. From germline, CDR1 is LNHNV and CDR2 YYDKDF (reference sequence). The CDR3 spells CATRESRDTGSPLHF. In DNA, the CDR3 is TGTGCCACCAGAGAATCCCGGGACACAGGCTCACCCCTCCACTTT.

This chain links TRBV18 with TRBJ2-1; 11 positions agree with TRBD2. With 2 bases clipped from V and 7 bases from J, the junction kept 10 bases outside the gene matches. The CDR3 spans 17 residues. The germline V gene has CDR1 KGHSH and CDR2 LQKENI. CDR3 residues: CASSPASSGRILNEQFF. DNA for the CDR3: TGTGCCAGCTCACCAGCGTCTAGCGGGAGGATCCTGAATGAGCAGTTCTTC.

This rearrangement joins TRBV5-1 to TRBJ1-3; no definite D call. The CDR3 runs 15 residues. V was clipped by 1 base and J by 0 bases, with 8 bases between them. CDR1 and CDR2 (germline): SGHRS, YFSETQ. CDR3 DNA sequence: TGCGCCAGCAGCTTGTTAGGGTTCTCTGGAAACACCATATATTTT. This translates into CASSLLGFSGNTIYF.

The chain has TRBV27 and TRBJ1-1; the D gene is possibly TRBD1 (5 bases). Germline CDR1 is MNHEY and CDR2 is SMNVEV (reference sequence). There are 14 residues in the CDR3. Trimming cost V 8 bases and J 6 bases, with 19 bases left between them. This chain's CDR3 is CASGWGPSTAEAFF. CDR3 DNA sequence: TGTGCCAGCGGTTGGGGACCCTCTACGGCTGAAGCTTTCTTT.

V is TRBV7-2 and J is TRBJ1-4, with D possibly TRBD1 on 6 matching bases. This CDR3 contains 14 residues. Germline V gene data show CDR1 as SGHTA and CDR2 as FQGNSA. Trimming left V 5 bases short and J 8 bases short, with 15 bases between. CDR3 amino acids: CASSLNRAREKLFF. The CDR3 DNA follows: TGTGCCAGCAGCCTAAACAGGGCTCGGGAAAAACTGTTTTTT.

In this sample, this clone turned up once. The rearrangement uses TRBV15 and TRBJ2-7, with D unresolved. Germline V CDR1 and CDR2: LNHNV, YYDKDF (reference sequence). The CDR3 length is 13 residues. The ends were cut back, 0 bases at V and 4 bases at J, with 7 bases in the middle. The CDR3 loop is CATSREWSYEQYF. The CDR3 nucleotides are TGTGCCACCAGCAGAGAGTGGAGTTACGAGCAGTACTTC.

The chain carries TRBV7-2 and TRBJ2-2, with no clear D. The CDR3 length is 12 residues. The V gene lost 2 bases and the J gene lost 5 bases, with 3 bases spanning the gap. Germline V lookup: CDR1 SGHTA, CDR2 FQGNSA. The CDR3 loop is CASSLKTGELFF. In DNA, the CDR3 is TGTGCCAGCAGCTTAAAGACCGGGGAGCTGTTTTTT.

The chain carries TRBV13 and TRBJ2-3; D is ambiguous. Looked up from germline, CDR1 is PRHDT and CDR2 is FYEKMQ (reference sequence). The CDR3 totals 14 residues. Trimming took 5 bases from V and 3 from J, leaving 12 bases between them. CDR3 protein: CASSQGPATDTQYF. The CDR3 coding sequence is TGTGCCAGCAGCCAAGGACCGGCTACAGATACGCAGTATTTT.

This clone was seen a single time. The chain carries TRBV6-1 and TRBJ1-5; a weak D match, TRBD1 (5 bases). In germline, CDR1 is MNHNS, CDR2 SASEGT. The CDR3 length is 16 residues. V was trimmed by 2 bases and J by 4 bases, leaving 15 bases between them. The CDR3 loop is CASSELVGAVNQPQHF. In DNA form, the CDR3 reads TGTGCCAGCAGTGAATTAGTAGGGGCAGTTAATCAGCCCCAGCATTTT.

V is TRBV2 and J is TRBJ2-7; tentatively, D is TRBD2 (6 bases). The CDR3 runs 14 residues. In germline, CDR1 is SNHLY, CDR2 FYNNEI. V shed 6 bases and J shed 8 bases, with 20 bases lying between them. Here the CDR3 DNA reads TGTGCCAGCAGGGCCGAAGGGAGGAATTATCAGCAGTACTTC. This translates into CASRAEGRNYQQYF.

The chain combines TRBV5-1 with TRBJ1-1, with a tentative D call TRBD1 (5 bases). The CDR3 spans 14 residues. V lost 0 bases, J lost 5 bases, and 11 bases lay in between. Germline lookup yields CDR1 SGHRS and CDR2 YFSETQ. CDR3 amino acids: CASSLGAGMTEAFF. CDR3 nucleotide sequence: TGCGCCAGCAGCTTGGGGGCAGGGATGACTGAAGCTTTCTTT.

The genes are TRBV11-2 and TRBJ2-7; weak D call: TRBD2 (6 bases). This CDR3 has 14 amino acids. V lost 5 bases and J lost 3, with 14 bases in between. The germline CDR1 and CDR2 sequences are SGHAT and FQNNGV. Here the CDR3 reads CASSPPLGGYEQYF. The CDR3 coding sequence is TGTGCCAGCAGCCCCCCTTTGGGGGGCTACGAGCAGTACTTC.

The genes are TRBV2 and TRBJ1-1; D gene ambiguous. The V gene's germline CDR1 is SNHLY and CDR2 FYNNEI. V lost 6 bases and J 3 bases, leaving 14 bases between the germline ends. This CDR3 comprises 14 residues. The CDR3 bases are TGTGCCAGCAGGGCCCTGATTCATGACACTGAAGCTTTCTTT. Protein product: CASRALIHDTEAFF.

This clone appeared a few times. The genes are TRBV9 and TRBJ2-3, with 11 nucleotides matching TRBD2. Germline-derived CDR1 and CDR2 are SGDLS and YYNGEE. Unmatched junction bases numbered 8, after V lost 4 bases and J lost 1 base. This CDR3 region has 17 residues. Here the CDR3 reads CASSPHGTSGGTDTQYF. Here the CDR3 DNA reads TGTGCCAGCAGCCCCCATGGGACTAGCGGCGGCACAGATACGCAGTATTTT.

This sequence joins TRBV5-6 and TRBJ1-2; TRBD1 might be the D (5 bases). The CDR3 covers 14 residues. Germline CDR1 is SGHDT and CDR2 is YYEEEE. V was shortened by 4 bases and J by 4 bases, with 14 bases between the two germline ends. The chain's CDR3 is CASSERAGTYGYTF. The CDR3 DNA sequence: TGTGCCAGCAGCGAAAGGGCAGGGACCTATGGCTACACCTTC. Complete variable domain (other parts from reference TRBV5-6 and TRBJ1-2): DAGVTQSPTHLIKTRGQQVTLRCSPKSGHDTVSWYQQALGQGPQFIFQYYEEEERQRGNFPDRFSGHQFPNYSSELNVNALLLGDSALYLCASSERAGTYGYTFGSGTRLTVV.

This chain uses TRBV2 with TRBJ1-1; TRBD1 agrees at 10 bases. The V segment lost 10 bases and the J segment 11 bases; nucleotides outside the gene matches: 16. The CDR3 sequence is 14 residues long. Germline lookup yields CDR1 SNHLY and CDR2 FYNNEI. CDR3 protein: CAKTTPGQGTKAFF. CDR3 DNA: TGTGCCAAGACTACCCCGGGACAGGGGACAAAGGCTTTCTTT.

This chain joins TRBV19 and TRBJ1-5; no firm D call. Germline CDR1 and CDR2: LNHDA and SQIVND (reference sequence). The CDR3 is 14 amino acids. V lost 0 bases and J 4 bases, leaving 7 bases between the germline ends. In nucleotides, the CDR3 is TGTGCCAGTAGTATAGAGTTGGTTAATCAGCCCCAGCATTTT. Residues: CASSIELVNQPQHF.

There are many counts of this clone. The chain joins TRBV6-5 to TRBJ2-3; a possible D gene is TRBD1 (6 bases). The CDR3 contains 14 residues. Germline V CDR1 and CDR2: MNHEY, SVGAGI. The ends were cut back, 2 bases at V and 4 bases at J, with 10 bases in the middle. The CDR3: CASSYGNRADTQYF. The CDR3 DNA reads as TGTGCCAGCAGTTACGGGAACAGGGCAGATACGCAGTATTTT.

The rearrangement links TRBV21-1 to TRBJ2-7; the table names TRBD2, a call not compared with the DNA. TRBV21-1 counts as a pseudogene. The CDR3 has 15 residues. CDR3 bases: TGTGCCAGCCAGAAGAGGGGGGGCGAGTCCTACGAGCAGTACTTC. This encodes CASQKRGGESYEQYF.

This chain joins TRBV19 and TRBJ2-4, with D unclear. Germline V gene lookup returns CDR1 LNHDA and CDR2 SQIVND (reference sequence). There are 15 residues in the CDR3. Trimming stripped 5 bases from V and 0 bases from J, with 11 bases between. The CDR3 region has the DNA TGTGCCAGTAGTCCCCTCCGGCTAGCCAAAAACATTCAGTACTTC. It yields the protein CASSPLRLAKNIQYF.